A single sample gave rise to the 18 T cell receptor beta chains below, sequenced in a study of cytomegalovirus exposure and HLA in healthy donors. 60 Vbeta and 13 Jbeta primers were used in PCR. The repertoire was sequenced with immunoSEQ multiplex PCR; TCRdb's copy has only in-frame clones and lacks some. The sample includes 130,000 or so clones, around 78% of them seen just once. The sample consisted of PBMCs. The receptors come from a woman aged 18-35 years in good health and CMV-seronegative.

The CDR3 here is CASSRQVAGGNYEQYF. DNA of the CDR3: TGCGCCAGCAGCCGCCAGGTGGCGGGGGGGAACTACGAGCAGTACTTC. This rearrangement joins TRBV5-1 to TRBJ2-7; 9 positions agree with TRBD2. The V segment lost 4 bases and the J segment 3 bases; nucleotides outside the gene matches: 11. The CDR3 covers 16 residues. Germline V lookup: CDR1 SGHRS, CDR2 YFSETQ.

A remark on this clone: Relative to the germline gene, one junction end is altered; a read error may explain this. V and J are TRBV7-9 and TRBJ1-4; D uncertain. Per germline, CDR1 SEHNR and CDR2 FQNEAQ (reference sequence). The CDR3 extends over 13 amino acids. The CDR3 here is CSSSLVLNEKLFF. The DNA for the CDR3 is TGTTCCAGCAGCTTAGTACTTAATGAAAAACTGTTTTTT.

The chain combines TRBV6-1 with TRBJ2-5; D call uncertain. The germline V gene has CDR1 MNHNS and CDR2 SASEGT. CDR3 length: 13 amino acids. The ends were cut back, 5 bases at V and 4 bases at J, with 11 bases in the middle. The CDR3 DNA follows: TGTGCCAGCAGTCAGACTGTAGGAGAGACCCAGTACTTC. Its protein is CASSQTVGETQYF.

The chain uses TRBV12-5 and TRBJ2-1, with TRBD2 as a possible D gene (5 bases). Germline-derived CDR1 and CDR2 are LGHNT and FRNRAP. Trimming stripped 1 base from V and 0 bases from J, with 16 bases between. The CDR3 contains 18 residues. In DNA form, the CDR3 reads TGTGCTAGTGGTTTGGCAGCATGGGAGCGGAGCTCCTACAATGAGCAGTTCTTC. Protein sequence: CASGLAAWERSSYNEQFF.

The chain is built from TRBV11-1 and TRBJ2-7; TRBD2 aligns across 10 bases. This CDR3 comprises 17 residues. Germline V gene data show CDR1 as SGHAT and CDR2 as FQDESV (reference sequence). The ends lost 3 bases at V and 3 bases at J; junction bases unmatched: 11. The DNA of the CDR3 is TGTGCCAGCAGCTTGCTAGCGGGAGTATATGATGTCTACGAGCAGTACTTC. Amino acid sequence: CASSLLAGVYDVYEQYF.

This clone showed up just a few times. The junction does not match germline at one end; this may be a read error. The J gene is TRBJ1-2, the V gene TRBV19; D perhaps matches TRBD1 (5 bases). CDR1 and CDR2 from the germline V gene are LNHDA and SQIVND (reference sequence). This CDR3 is 17 amino acids long. CDR3 in DNA: TGTGACAGTACACACCGAAAAAATCCGACAGAAGGCTATGGCTACACCTTC. This translates into CDSTHRKNPTEGYGYTF. The full variable domain, with the rest looked up from reference TRBV19 and TRBJ1-2, is DGGITQSPKYLFRKEGQNVTLSCEQNLNHDAMYWYRQDPGQGLRLIYYSQIVNDFQKGDIAEGYSVSREKKESFPLTVTSAQKNPTAFYLCDSTHRKNPTEGYGYTFGSGTRLTVV.

The chain joins TRBV19 to TRBJ2-7; 12 bases align to TRBD2. The CDR3 consists of 14 residues. V trimming: 7 bases; J trimming: 8 bases; junction bases outside the gene matches: 9. Germline V gives CDR1 LNHDA, CDR2 SQIVND (reference sequence). The CDR3 region is CASNKTSGSVQQYF. As DNA, the CDR3 is TGTGCCAGTAACAAGACTAGCGGGAGTGTTCAGCAGTACTTC.

There are a few counts of this clone. The J gene is TRBJ1-1, the V gene TRBV28; D is possibly TRBD1 (6 bases). CDR3 length equals 14 residues. V lost 6 bases and J 8 bases, leaving 19 bases between the germline ends. Germline CDR1 reads MDHEN; CDR2 reads SYDVKM. CDR3 amino acids: CASSLQGWGTEAFF. CDR3 nucleotides: TGTGCCAGCAGCCTACAGGGCTGGGGCACCGAAGCTTTCTTT.

The genes are TRBV30 and TRBJ2-3, with TRBD1 matching over 11 bases. Germline V gene data show CDR1 as GTSNPN and CDR2 as SVGIG (reference sequence). Trimming cost V 3 bases and J 6 bases; bases outside gene matches: 8. CDR3 length equals 15 residues. The CDR3 coding sequence is TGTGCCTGGAGCCCCGGGACAGGGGGTCTCGATACGCAGTATTTT. Protein: CAWSPGTGGLDTQYF.

The chain is built from TRBV4-2 and TRBJ2-1; TRBD2 aligns across 9 bases. V shed 4 bases and J 6 bases; nucleotides not matched to a gene: 13. CDR1 is LGHNA, CDR2 YNFKEQ, per germline. The CDR3 loop spans 17 amino acids. The CDR3 DNA reads TGTGCCAGCAGCCTTGCTACTAGCGGGCAGGGAGTCAATGAGCAGTTCTTC. It translates to CASSLATSGQGVNEQFF.

The rearrangement links TRBV6-5 to TRBJ1-5, with no clear D. V gave up 0 bases and J gave up 5 bases, with 5 bases separating them. Germline assignment: CDR1 MNHEY and CDR2 SVGAGI. The CDR3 covers 13 residues. In nucleotides, the CDR3 is TGTGCCAGCAGTTACTCGGCCTATCAGCCCCAGCATTTT. Protein sequence: CASSYSAYQPQHF.

The chain employs TRBV5-4 and TRBJ2-7; a possible D gene is TRBD2 (6 bases). This CDR3 has 12 amino acids. V lost 5 bases and J 7 bases, leaving 13 bases between the germline ends. Per the germline V gene, CDR1 is SGHNT and CDR2 is YYREEE (reference sequence). The CDR3 is CASSEGGPEQYF. The CDR3 DNA sequence: TGTGCCAGCAGTGAAGGAGGGCCAGAGCAGTACTTC.

The J gene is TRBJ2-1, the V gene TRBV4-2, with TRBD2 identical over 9 bases. V lost 3 bases, J lost 2 bases, and 8 bases stayed unmatched. The CDR3 extends over 17 amino acids. Germline CDR1 reads LGHNA; CDR2 reads YNFKEQ. The CDR3 loop is CASSQGSGRITYNEQFF. In DNA, the CDR3 is TGTGCCAGCAGCCAGGGGAGCGGGAGGATAACCTACAATGAGCAGTTCTTC.

The V call is TRBV10-1, the J call TRBJ2-1; a possible D gene is TRBD1 (6 bases). Looked up from germline, CDR1 is WNHNN and CDR2 is SYGVQD (reference sequence). Trimming cost V 6 bases and J 10 bases, with 22 bases left between them. This CDR3 contains 15 residues. As DNA, the CDR3 is TGCGCCAGCAGCGTCAGGGGAAATAGCCCTCAAGAGCAGTTCTTC. Translating it yields CASSVRGNSPQEQFF.

This chain uses TRBV7-9 with TRBJ2-5; 7 bases fit TRBD2. Germline assignment: CDR1 SEHNR and CDR2 FQNEAQ (reference sequence). The CDR3 has 15 residues. The ends lost 0 bases at V and 2 bases at J; junction bases unmatched: 3. CDR3 loop: CASSLALGLQETQYF. CDR3 bases: TGTGCCAGCAGCTTAGCGTTGGGACTACAAGAGACCCAGTACTTC.

Only a few counts were recorded for this clone. The CDR3 spells CASSSRTGTMVGYTF. CDR3 bases: TGTGCCAGCAGCTCCCGGACAGGGACGATGGTCGGCTACACCTTC. This chain links TRBV5-4 with TRBJ1-2; TRBD1 agrees at 8 bases. This CDR3 has 15 amino acids. CDR1 SGHNT and CDR2 YYREEE come from the germline V gene (reference sequence). Trimming removed 3 bases from V and 8 bases from J; junction bases left unmatched: 12. Based on the CDR3 plus reference TRBV5-4 and TRBJ1-2, the full variable domain is ETGVTQSPTHLIKTRGQQVTLRCSSQSGHNTVSWYQQALGQGPQFIFQYYREEENGRGNFPPRFSGLQFPNYSSELNVNALELDDSALYLCASSSRTGTMVGYTFGSGTRLTVV.

J is TRBJ1-1 and V is TRBV2, with D possibly being TRBD1 (6 bases). Per the germline V gene, CDR1 is SNHLY and CDR2 is FYNNEI. Trimming stripped 7 bases from V and 0 bases from J, with 9 bases between. The CDR3 spans 13 residues. The CDR3 protein is CASTYRVNTEAFF. The CDR3, as DNA: TGTGCCAGCACATACAGGGTGAACACTGAAGCTTTCTTT.

This clone was detected only a few times. V and J are TRBV19 and TRBJ1-2; tentatively, D is TRBD1 (5 bases). Per the germline V gene, CDR1 is LNHDA and CDR2 is SQIVND (reference sequence). V was shortened by 9 bases and J by 4 bases, with 21 bases between the two germline ends. This CDR3 is 15 amino acids long. The CDR3 spells CASQMGLGKLYGYTF. The CDR3 DNA reads TGTGCCAGCCAAATGGGACTCGGGAAGCTCTATGGCTACACCTTC.